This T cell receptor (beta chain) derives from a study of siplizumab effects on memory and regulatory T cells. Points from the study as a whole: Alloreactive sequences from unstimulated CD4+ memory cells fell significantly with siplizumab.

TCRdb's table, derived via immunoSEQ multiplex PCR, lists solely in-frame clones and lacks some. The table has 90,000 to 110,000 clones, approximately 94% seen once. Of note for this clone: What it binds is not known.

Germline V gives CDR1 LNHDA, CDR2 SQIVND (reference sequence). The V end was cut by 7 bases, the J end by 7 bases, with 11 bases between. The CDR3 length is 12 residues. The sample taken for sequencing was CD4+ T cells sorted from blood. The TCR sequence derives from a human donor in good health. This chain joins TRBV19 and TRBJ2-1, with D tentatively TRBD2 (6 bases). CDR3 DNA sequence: TGTGCCAGTATCACTAGCCTTAATGAGCAGTTCTTC. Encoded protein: CASITSLNEQFF.